Described below is a single T cell receptor beta chain sequence and its context. Methods used by the authors: Reference gene primer amplification in the assay estimated nucleated cell counts. The repertoire was sequenced with immunoSEQ multiplex PCR; TCRdb's copy has only in-frame clones and lacks some. The V and J calls and the clone size are those of that table, but D and trimming were determined from the DNA. The table lists 170,000 or so clones, around four fifths of them singletons. This specimen belongs to a study of blood T cell repertoires in COVID-19. The overall study: Samples representing acute and convalescent COVID-19 were sourced from the United States, Italy and Spain. PBMCs, B-cell-depleted T cells, or T cells were the source of the cDNA or gDNA that made up the material.

Germline loops: CDR1 MNHNY, CDR2 SVGAGI (reference sequence). V shed 5 bases, J shed 0 bases, and the junction held 11 bases outside the gene matches. The CDR3 contains 19 residues. The receptor was derived from a man between 65 and 85 years old with active or convalescent COVID-19. The chain joins TRBV6-6 to TRBJ2-6; 9 nucleotides line up with TRBD2. The sample was peripheral blood. For the CDR3, the DNA is TGTGCCAGCAGTCCCCGCCCTGGCGGGAGGGTCTCTGGGGCCAACGTCCTGACTTTC. Translation gives CASSPRPGGRVSGANVLTF.